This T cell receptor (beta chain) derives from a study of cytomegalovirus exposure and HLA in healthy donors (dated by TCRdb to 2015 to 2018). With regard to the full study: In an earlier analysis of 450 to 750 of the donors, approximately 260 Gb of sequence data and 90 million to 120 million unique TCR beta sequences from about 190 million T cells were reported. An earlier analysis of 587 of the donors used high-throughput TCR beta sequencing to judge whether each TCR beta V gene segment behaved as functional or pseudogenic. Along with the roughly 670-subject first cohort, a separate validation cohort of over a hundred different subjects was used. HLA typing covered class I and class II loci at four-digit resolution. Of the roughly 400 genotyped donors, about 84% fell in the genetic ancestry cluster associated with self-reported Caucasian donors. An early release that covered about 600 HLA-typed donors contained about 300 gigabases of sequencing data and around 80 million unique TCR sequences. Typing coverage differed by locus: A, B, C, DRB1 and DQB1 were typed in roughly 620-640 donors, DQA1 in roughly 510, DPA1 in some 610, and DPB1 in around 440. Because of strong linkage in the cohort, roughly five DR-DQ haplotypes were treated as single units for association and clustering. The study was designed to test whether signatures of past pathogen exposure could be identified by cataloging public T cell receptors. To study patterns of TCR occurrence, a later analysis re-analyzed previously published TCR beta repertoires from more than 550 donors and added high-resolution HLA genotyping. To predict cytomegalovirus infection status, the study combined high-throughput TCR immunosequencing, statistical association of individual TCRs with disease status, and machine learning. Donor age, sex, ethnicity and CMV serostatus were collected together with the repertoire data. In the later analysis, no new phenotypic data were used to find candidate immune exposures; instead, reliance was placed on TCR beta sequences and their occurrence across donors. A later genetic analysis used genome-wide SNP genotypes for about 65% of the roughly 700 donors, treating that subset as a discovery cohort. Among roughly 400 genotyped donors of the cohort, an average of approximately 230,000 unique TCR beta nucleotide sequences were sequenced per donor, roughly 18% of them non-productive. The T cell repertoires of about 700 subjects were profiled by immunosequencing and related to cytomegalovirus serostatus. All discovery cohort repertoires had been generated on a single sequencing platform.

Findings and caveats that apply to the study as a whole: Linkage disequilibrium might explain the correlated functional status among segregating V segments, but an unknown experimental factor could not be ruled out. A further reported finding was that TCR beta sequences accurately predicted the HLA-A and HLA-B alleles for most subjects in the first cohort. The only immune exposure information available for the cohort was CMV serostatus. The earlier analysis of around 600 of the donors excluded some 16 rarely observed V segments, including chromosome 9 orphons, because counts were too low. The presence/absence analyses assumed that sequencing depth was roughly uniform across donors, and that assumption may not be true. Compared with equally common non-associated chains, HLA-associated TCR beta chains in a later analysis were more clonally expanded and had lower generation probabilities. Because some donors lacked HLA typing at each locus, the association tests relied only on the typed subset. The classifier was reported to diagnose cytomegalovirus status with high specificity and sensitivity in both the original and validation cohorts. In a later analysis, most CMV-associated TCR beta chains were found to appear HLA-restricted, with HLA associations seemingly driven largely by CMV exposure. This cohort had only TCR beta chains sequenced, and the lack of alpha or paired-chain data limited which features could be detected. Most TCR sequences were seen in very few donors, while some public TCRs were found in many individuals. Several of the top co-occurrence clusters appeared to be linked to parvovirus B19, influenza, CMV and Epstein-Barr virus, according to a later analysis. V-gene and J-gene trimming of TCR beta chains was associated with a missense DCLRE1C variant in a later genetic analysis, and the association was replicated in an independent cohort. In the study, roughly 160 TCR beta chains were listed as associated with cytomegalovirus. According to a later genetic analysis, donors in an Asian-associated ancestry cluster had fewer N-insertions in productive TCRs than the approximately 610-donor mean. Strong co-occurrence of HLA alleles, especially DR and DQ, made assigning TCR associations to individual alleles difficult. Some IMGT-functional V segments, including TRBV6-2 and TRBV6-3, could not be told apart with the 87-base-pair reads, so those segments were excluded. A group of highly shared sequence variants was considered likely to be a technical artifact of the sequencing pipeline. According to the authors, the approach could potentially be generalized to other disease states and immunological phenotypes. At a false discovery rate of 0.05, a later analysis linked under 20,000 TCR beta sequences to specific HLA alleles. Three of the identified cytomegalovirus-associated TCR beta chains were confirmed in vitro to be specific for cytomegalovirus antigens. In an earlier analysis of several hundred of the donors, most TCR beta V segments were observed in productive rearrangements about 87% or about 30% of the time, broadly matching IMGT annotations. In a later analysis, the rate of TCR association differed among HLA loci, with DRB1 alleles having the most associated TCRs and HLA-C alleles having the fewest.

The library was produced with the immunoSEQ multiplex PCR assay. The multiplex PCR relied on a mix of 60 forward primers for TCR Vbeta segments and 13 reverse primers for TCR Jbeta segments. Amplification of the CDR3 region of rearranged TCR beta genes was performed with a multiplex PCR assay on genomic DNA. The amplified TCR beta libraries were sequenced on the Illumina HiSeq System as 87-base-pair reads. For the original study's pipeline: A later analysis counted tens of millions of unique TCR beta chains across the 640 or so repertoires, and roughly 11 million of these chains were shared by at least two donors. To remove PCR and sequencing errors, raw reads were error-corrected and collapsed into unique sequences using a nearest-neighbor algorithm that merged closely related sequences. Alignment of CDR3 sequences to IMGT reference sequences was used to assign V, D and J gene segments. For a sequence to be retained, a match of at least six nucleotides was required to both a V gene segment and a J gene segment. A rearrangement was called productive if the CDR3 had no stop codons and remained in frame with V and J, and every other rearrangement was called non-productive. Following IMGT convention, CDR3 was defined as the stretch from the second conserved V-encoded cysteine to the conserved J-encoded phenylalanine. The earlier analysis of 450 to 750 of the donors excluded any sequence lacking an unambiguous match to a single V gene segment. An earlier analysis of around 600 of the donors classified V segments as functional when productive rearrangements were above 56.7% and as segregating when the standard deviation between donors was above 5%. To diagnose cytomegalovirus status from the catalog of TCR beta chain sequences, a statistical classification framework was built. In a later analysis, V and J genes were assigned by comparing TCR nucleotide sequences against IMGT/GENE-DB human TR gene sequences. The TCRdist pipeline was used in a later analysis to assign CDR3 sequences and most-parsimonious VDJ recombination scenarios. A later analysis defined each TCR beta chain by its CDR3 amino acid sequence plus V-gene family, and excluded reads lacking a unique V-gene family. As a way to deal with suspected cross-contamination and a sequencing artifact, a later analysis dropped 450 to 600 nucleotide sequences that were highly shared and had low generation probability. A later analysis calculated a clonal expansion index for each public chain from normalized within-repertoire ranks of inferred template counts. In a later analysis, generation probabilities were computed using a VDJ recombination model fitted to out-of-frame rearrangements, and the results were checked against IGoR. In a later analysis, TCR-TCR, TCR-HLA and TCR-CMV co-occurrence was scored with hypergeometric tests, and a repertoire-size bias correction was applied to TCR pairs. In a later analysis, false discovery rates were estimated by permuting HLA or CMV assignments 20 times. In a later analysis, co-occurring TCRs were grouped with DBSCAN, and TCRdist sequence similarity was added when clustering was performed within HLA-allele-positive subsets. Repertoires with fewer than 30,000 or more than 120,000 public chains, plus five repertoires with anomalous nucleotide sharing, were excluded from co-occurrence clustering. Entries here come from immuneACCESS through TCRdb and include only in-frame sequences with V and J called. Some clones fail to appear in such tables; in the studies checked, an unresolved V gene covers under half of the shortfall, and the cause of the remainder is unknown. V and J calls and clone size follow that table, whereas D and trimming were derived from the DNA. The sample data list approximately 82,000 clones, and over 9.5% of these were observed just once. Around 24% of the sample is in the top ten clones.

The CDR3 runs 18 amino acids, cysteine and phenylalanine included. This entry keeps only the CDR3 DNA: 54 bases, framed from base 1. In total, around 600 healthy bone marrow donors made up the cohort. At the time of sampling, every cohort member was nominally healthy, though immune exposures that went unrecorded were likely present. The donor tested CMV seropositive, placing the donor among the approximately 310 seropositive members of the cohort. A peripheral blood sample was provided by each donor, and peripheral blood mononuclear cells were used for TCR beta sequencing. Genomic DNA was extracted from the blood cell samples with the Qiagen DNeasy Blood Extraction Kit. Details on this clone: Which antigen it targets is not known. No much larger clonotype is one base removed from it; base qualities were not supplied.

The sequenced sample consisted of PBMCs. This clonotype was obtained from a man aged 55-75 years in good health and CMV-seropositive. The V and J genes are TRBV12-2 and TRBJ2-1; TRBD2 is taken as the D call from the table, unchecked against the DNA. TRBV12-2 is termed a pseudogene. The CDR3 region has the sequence CASRPRLAELTSYNEQFF. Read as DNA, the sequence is TGTGCAAGTCGCCCCCGTCTAGCGGAGCTAACCTCCTACAATGAGCAGTTCTTC.